This T cell receptor beta chain was profiled in a study of identifying expanded T cells in peripheral blood. The assay was immunoSEQ multiplex PCR, and TCRdb's table has in-frame clones only and misses some. There are tens of thousands of clones in the sample; approximately 91% occur only once, and under 6% lies in the top ten. V shed 6 bases, J shed 2 bases, and the junction held 10 bases outside the gene matches. Germline assignment: CDR1 MNHEY and CDR2 SVGAGI. The CDR3 covers 16 residues. The V and J genes are TRBV6-5 and TRBJ1-5, with 7 bases identical to TRBD1. This receptor was obtained from a person aged 18-70 years in good health. The specimen sequenced was blood. The CDR3: CASRYGLGGGNQPQHF. For the CDR3, the DNA is TGTGCCAGCAGATACGGGTTAGGGGGCGGCAATCAGCCCCAGCATTTT.